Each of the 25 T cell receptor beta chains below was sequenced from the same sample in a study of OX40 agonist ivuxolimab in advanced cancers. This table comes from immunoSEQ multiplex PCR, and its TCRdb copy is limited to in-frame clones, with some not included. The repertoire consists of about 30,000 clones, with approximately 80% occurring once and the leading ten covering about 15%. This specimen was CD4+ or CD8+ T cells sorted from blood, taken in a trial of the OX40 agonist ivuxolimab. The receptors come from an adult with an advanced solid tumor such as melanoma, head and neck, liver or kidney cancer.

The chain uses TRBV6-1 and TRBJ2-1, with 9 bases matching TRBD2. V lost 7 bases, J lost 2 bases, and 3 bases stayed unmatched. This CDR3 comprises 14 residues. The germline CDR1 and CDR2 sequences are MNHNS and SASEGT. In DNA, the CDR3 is TGTGCCAGCACCAGCGGGGGGACCTACAATGAGCAGTTCTTC. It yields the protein CASTSGGTYNEQFF.

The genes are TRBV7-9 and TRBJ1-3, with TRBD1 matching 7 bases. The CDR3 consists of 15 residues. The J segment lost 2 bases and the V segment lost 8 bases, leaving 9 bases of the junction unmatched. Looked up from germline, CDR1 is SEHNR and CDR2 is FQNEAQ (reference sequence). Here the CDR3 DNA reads TGTGCCAGCGGTGCCAGGGGGGCGACTGGAAACACCATATATTTT. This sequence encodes CASGARGATGNTIYF.

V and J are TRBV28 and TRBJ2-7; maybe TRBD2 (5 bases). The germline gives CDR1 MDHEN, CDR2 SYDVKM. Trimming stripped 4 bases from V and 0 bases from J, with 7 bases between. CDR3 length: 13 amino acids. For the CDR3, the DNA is TGTGCCAGCAGTTGGCGGGTCTCCTACGAGCAGTACTTC. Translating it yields CASSWRVSYEQYF. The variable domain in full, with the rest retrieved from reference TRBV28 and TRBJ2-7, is DVKVTQSSRYLVKRTGEKVFLECVQDMDHENMFWYRQDPGLGLRLIYFSYDVKMKEKGDIPEGYSVSREKKERFSLILESASTNQTSMYLCASSWRVSYEQYFGPGTRLTVT.

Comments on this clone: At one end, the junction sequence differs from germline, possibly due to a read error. In DNA, the CDR3 is TGCGCCAGCAGTGAGTCGGGAGGGTATGGCTGCACCTTC. It specifies CASSESGGYGCTF. The J gene is TRBJ1-2, the V gene TRBV10-1; D remains ambiguous. Germline lookup yields CDR1 WNHNN and CDR2 SYGVQD (reference sequence). The CDR3 is 13 amino acids.

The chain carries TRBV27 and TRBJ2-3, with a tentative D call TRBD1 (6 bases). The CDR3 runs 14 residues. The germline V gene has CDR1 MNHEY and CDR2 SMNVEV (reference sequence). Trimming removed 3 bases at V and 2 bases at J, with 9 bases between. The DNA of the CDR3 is TGTGCCAGCAGTTTTAGGACAGTCACAGATACGCAGTATTTT. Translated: CASSFRTVTDTQYF.

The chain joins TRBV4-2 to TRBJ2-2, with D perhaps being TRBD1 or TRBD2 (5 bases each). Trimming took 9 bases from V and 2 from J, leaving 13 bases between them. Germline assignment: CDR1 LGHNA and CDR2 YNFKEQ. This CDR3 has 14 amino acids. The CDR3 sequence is CASRRGENTGELFF. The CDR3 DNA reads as TGTGCCAGTCGACGGGGCGAAAACACCGGGGAGCTGTTTTTT.

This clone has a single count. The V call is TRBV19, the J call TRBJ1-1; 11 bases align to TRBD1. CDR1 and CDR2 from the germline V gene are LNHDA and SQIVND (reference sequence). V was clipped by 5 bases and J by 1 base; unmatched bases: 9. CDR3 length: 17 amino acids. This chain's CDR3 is CASSPQDRGQGNTEAFF. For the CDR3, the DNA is TGTGCCAGTAGTCCCCAGGACAGGGGGCAGGGGAACACTGAAGCTTTCTTT.

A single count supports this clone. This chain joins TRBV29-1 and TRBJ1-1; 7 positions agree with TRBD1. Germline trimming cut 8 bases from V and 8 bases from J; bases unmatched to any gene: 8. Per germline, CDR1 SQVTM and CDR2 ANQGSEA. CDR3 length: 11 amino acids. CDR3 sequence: CSILTGTEAFF. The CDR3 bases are TGCAGCATCTTGACAGGGACGGAAGCTTTCTTT. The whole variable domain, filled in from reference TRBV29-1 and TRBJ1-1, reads SAVISQKPSRDICQRGTSLTIQCQVDSQVTMMFWYRQQPGQSLTLIATANQGSEATYESGFVIDKFPISRPNLTFSTLTVSNMSPEDSSIYLCSILTGTEAFFGQGTRLTVV.

The CDR3 loop reads CASKLDSNEQYF. As DNA, the CDR3 is TGTGCCAGCAAGCTTGACTCGAACGAGCAGTACTTC. This chain joins TRBV13 and TRBJ2-7; D remains unclear. Germline assignment: CDR1 PRHDT and CDR2 FYEKMQ (reference sequence). This CDR3 contains 12 residues. V dropped 7 bases and J dropped 5 bases, with 12 bases sitting between them.

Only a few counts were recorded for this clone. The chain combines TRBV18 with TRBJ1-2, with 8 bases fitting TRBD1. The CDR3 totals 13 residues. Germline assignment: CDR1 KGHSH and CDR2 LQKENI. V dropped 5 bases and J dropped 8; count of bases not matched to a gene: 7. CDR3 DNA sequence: TGTGCCAGCTCATCGACAGGGGAGAAGGGCTACACCTTC. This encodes CASSSTGEKGYTF.

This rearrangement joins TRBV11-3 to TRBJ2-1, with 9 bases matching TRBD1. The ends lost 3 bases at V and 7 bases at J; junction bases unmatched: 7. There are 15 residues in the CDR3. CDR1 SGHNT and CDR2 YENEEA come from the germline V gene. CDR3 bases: TGTGCCAGCAGCTTCGGGGGACAGGGTAAGAATGAGCAGTTCTTC. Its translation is CASSFGGQGKNEQFF.

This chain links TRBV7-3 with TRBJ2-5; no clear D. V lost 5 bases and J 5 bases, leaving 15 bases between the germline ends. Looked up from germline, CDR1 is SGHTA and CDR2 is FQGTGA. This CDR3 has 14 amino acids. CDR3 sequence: CASSPLGKRETQYF. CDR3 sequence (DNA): TGTGCCAGCAGCCCGTTGGGCAAAAGGGAGACCCAGTACTTC.

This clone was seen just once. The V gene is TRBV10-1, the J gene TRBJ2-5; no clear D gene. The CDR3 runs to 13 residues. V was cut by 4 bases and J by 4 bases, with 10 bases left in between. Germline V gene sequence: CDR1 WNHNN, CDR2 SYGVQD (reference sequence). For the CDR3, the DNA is TGCGCCAGCAGTGGTGAAAACAGAGAGACCCAGTACTTC. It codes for CASSGENRETQYF.

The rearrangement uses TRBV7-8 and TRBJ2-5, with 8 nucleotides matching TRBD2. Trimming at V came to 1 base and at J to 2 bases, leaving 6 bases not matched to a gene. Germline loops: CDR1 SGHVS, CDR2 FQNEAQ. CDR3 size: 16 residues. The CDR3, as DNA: TGTGCCAGCAGCTTAGGGTTGCGGGGGGTTCAAGAGACCCAGTACTTC. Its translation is CASSLGLRGVQETQYF.

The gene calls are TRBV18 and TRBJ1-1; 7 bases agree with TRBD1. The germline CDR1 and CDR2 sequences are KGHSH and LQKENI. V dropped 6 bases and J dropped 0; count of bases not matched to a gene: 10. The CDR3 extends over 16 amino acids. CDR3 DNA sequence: TGTGCCAGCTCTCATTTCCTGACAGGGTTGAACACTGAAGCTTTCTTT. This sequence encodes CASSHFLTGLNTEAFF.

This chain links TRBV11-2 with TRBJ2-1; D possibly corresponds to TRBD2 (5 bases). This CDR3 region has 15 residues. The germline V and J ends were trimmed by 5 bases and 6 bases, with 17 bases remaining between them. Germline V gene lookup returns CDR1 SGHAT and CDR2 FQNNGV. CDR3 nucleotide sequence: TGTGCCAGCAGCCCGCGAGAGGCGGGCCTCAATGAGCAGTTCTTC. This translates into CASSPREAGLNEQFF. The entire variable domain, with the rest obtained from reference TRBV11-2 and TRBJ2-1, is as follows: EAGVAQSPRYKIIEKRQSVAFWCNPISGHATLYWYQQILGQGPKLLIQFQNNGVVDDSQLPKDRFSAERLKGVDSTLKIQPAKLEDSAVYLCASSPREAGLNEQFFGPGTRLTVL.

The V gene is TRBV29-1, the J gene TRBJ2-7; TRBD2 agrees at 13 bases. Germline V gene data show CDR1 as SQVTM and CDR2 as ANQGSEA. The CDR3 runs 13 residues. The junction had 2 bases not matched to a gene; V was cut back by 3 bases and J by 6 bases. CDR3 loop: CSVEGLAGLEQYF. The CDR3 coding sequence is TGCAGCGTTGAGGGACTAGCGGGGCTCGAGCAGTACTTC.

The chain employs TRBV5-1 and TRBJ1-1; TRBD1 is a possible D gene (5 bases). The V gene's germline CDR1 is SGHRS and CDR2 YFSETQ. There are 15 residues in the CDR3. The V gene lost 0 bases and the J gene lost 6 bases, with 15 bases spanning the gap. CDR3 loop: CASSLVGSQGAEAFF. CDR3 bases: TGCGCCAGCAGCTTGGTAGGATCCCAGGGCGCTGAAGCTTTCTTT.

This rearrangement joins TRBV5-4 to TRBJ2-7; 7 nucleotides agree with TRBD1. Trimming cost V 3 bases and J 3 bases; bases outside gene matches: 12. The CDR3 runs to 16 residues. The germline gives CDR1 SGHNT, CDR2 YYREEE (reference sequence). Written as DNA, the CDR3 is TGTGCCAGCAGCTCCAATTACCGGGACAGCCACTACGAGCAGTACTTC. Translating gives CASSSNYRDSHYEQYF.

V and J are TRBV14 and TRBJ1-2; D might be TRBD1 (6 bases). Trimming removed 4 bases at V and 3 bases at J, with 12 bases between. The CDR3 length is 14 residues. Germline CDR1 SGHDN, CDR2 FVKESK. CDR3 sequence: CASSPTGLYYGYTF. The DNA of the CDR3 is TGTGCCAGCAGCCCGACAGGCTTGTACTATGGCTACACCTTC.

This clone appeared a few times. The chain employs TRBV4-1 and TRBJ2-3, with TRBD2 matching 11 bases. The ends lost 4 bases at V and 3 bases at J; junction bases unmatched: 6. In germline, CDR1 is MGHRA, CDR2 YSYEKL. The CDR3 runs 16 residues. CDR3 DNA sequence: TGCGCCAGCAGCCGCCCACTAGCGGGGGCTACAGATACGCAGTATTTT. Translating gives CASSRPLAGATDTQYF.

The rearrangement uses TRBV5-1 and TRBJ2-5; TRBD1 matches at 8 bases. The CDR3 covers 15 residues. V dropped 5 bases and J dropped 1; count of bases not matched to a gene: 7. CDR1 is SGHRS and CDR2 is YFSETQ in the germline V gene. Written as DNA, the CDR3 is TGCGCCAGCAGTCGACAGGGGAACTTCCAAGAGACCCAGTACTTC. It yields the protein CASSRQGNFQETQYF.

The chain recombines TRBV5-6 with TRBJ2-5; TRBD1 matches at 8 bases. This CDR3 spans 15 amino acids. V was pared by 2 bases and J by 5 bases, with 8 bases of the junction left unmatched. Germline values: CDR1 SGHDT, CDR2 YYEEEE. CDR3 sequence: CASSFLQGVYETQYF. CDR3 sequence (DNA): TGTGCCAGCAGCTTTTTACAGGGGGTTTACGAGACCCAGTACTTC.

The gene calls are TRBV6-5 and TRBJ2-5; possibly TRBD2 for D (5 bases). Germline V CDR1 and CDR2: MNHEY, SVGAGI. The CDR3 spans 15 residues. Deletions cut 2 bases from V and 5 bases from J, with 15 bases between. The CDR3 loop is CASSYVGKGEETQYF. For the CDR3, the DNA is TGTGCCAGCAGTTACGTGGGGAAGGGAGAGGAGACCCAGTACTTC.

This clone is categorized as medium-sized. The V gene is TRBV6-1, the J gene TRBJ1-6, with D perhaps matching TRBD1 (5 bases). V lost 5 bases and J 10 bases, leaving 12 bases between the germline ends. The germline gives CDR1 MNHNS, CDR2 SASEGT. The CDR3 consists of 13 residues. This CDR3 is CASSTRVNSPLHF. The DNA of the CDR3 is TGTGCCAGCAGTACCAGGGTAAACTCACCCCTCCACTTT.